This T cell receptor beta chain was captured by sequencing in a study of cytomegalovirus exposure and HLA in healthy donors. Study details: Early released data had around 79 million unique TCRs, all coming from HLA-typed donors. Overall study results and limits: Evidence from a later analysis indicated that most CMV-associated TCR beta chains looked HLA-restricted. 87-base-pair reads could not separate some V segments, including TRBV6-2 and TRBV6-3. Fewer N-insertions than the roughly 670-donor mean were reportedly shown by an Asian-associated ancestry cluster in a later analysis.

PCR was performed using 60 Vbeta and 13 Jbeta primers. Some clones are missing from TCRdb's copy, which holds only in-frame ones; the method was immunoSEQ multiplex PCR. The profile shows about 170,000 clones, roughly 80% of them singletons. Germline assignment: CDR1 MNHEY and CDR2 SMNVEV (reference sequence). This CDR3 spans 14 amino acids. V was clipped by 1 base and J by 3 bases; unmatched bases: 3. Turning to this clone: As yet, its antigen is unknown.

Sequencing was carried out using PBMCs. This receptor was obtained from a woman aged 18-30 years in good health and CMV-seronegative. The rearrangement links TRBV27 to TRBJ2-7; TRBD1 matches at 7 bases. CDR3 sequence reads: CASSLYGTDYEQYF. In DNA form, the CDR3 reads TGTGCCAGCAGTTTATATGGGACAGACTACGAGCAGTACTTC.